This TCR beta chain came from a study of T-cell memory formation after mild COVID-19. TCRdb redid the calling of the 5' RACE reads with MiXCR, one entry per CDR3 protein. The sample records fewer than 200,000 distinct CDR3 sequences, less than 20% being singletons. A few counts support this clonotype. There are 15 residues in the CDR3. The V and J ends lost 4 bases and 4 bases respectively, with 13 bases between them. J is TRBJ2-2 and V is TRBV12-3 or TRBV12-4; the D gene is possibly TRBD1 (7 bases). The clonotype comes from a man younger than 35 who had mild COVID-19 (a few samples of this study predate the infection). Cell type and time point are not known. Source material: PBMCs or a T cell subset sorted from them (not recorded which). CDR3 residues: CASSWAGGLTGELFF. The CDR3 DNA reads as TGTGCCAGCAGTTGGGCAGGGGGACTCACCGGGGAGCTGTTTTTT.